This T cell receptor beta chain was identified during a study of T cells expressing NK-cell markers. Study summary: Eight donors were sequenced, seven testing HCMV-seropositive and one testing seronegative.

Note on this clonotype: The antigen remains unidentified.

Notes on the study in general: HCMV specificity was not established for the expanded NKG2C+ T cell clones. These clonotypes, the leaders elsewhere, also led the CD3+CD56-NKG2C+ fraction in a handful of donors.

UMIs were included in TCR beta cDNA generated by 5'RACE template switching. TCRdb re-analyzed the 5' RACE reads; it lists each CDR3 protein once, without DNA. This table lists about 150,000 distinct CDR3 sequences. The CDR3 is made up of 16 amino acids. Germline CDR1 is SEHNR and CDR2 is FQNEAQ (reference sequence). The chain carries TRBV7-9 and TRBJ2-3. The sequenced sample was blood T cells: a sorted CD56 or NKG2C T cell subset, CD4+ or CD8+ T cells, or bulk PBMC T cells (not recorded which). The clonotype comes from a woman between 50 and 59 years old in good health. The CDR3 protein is CASSLAQRTGGDTQYF.